Each of the 9 T cell receptor beta chains below was sequenced from the same sample in a study of siplizumab effects on memory and regulatory T cells. The data were produced by immunoSEQ multiplex PCR, yet TCRdb's version contains in-frame clones alone and is incomplete. The table records approximately 84,000 clones, over 90% of them present only once. The sample comprised CD8+ T cells sorted from blood. All receptors derive from a human donor in good health.

The chain recombines TRBV4-1 with TRBJ2-5; D uncertain. This CDR3 has 15 residues. V lost 0 bases, J lost 4 bases, and 12 bases lay in between. Germline V CDR1 and CDR2: MGHRA, YSYEKL. This CDR3 reads CASSQDLHRVETQYF. Here the CDR3 DNA reads TGCGCCAGCAGCCAAGATCTGCATCGGGTAGAGACCCAGTACTTC.

The chain combines TRBV13 with TRBJ2-7; D possibly corresponds to TRBD2 (5 bases). The germline V and J ends were trimmed by 4 bases and 2 bases, with 15 bases remaining between them. This CDR3 is 15 amino acids long. From germline, CDR1 is PRHDT and CDR2 FYEKMQ (reference sequence). CDR3 sequence: CASSSNLGGPYEQYF. DNA of the CDR3: TGTGCCAGCAGCTCAAACCTAGGAGGCCCCTACGAGCAGTACTTC.

The chain uses TRBV15 and TRBJ2-3, with 10 bases that match TRBD2. The CDR3 totals 16 residues. CDR1 and CDR2 (germline): LNHNV, YYDKDF (reference sequence). The J segment lost 3 bases and the V segment lost 5 bases, leaving 8 bases of the junction unmatched. CDR3 loop: CATSLYSSGGTDTQYF. The CDR3 nucleotides read TGTGCCACCAGCTTATACTCTAGCGGGGGTACAGATACGCAGTATTTT.

V and J are TRBV7-9 and TRBJ2-7; 10 bases agree with TRBD1. The trim removed 5 bases at V and 5 bases at J, leaving 9 bases unmatched. This CDR3 has 15 amino acids. The V gene's germline CDR1 is SEHNR and CDR2 FQNEAQ (reference sequence). The CDR3 DNA reads as TGTGCCAGCAGCGAAGCGCGGGACAGGGGTAACGAGCAGTACTTC. Protein: CASSEARDRGNEQYF.

The chain has TRBV29-1 and TRBJ2-7; D is uncertain. Germline V gene data show CDR1 as SQVTM and CDR2 as ANQGSEA. The V end lost 3 bases, the J end lost 9 bases, and 12 bases lay between the germline ends. The CDR3 consists of 11 residues. CDR3 in amino acids: CSVDPGSGQYF. Here the CDR3 DNA reads TGCAGCGTTGACCCCGGATCCGGGCAGTACTTC.

This clone has more than one count but fewer than ten. The chain is built from TRBV29-1 and TRBJ1-1; D uncertain. Germline V gene lookup returns CDR1 SQVTM and CDR2 ANQGSEA. Between the trimmed V and J ends, which lost 4 bases and 4 bases, there was a span of 7 bases. The CDR3 runs 11 residues. As DNA, the CDR3 is TGCAGCGTTGTACTTGGCACTGAAGCTTTCTTT. Protein product: CSVVLGTEAFF.

The CDR3 nucleotides are TGTGCCACCAGCAGAGGGACAGGGGTTATGAACACTGAAGCTTTCTTT. Its translation: CATSRGTGVMNTEAFF. The V gene is TRBV15, the J gene TRBJ1-1; 9 nucleotides line up with TRBD1. With V trimmed by 1 base and J by 0 bases, 3 bases remained unmatched. Germline V CDR1 and CDR2: LNHNV, YYDKDF (reference sequence). This CDR3 has 16 amino acids.

The chain combines TRBV27 with TRBJ2-7; 7 bases agree with TRBD1. Per the germline V gene, CDR1 is MNHEY and CDR2 is SMNVEV (reference sequence). The J segment lost 1 base and the V segment lost 6 bases, leaving 3 bases of the junction unmatched. This CDR3 region has 13 residues. The CDR3 loop reads CASRIQGSYEQYF. CDR3 in DNA: TGTGCCAGCAGAATACAGGGGTCCTACGAGCAGTACTTC.

This chain links TRBV19 with TRBJ1-5; D is uncertain. Germline values: CDR1 LNHDA, CDR2 SQIVND (reference sequence). V lost 4 bases, J lost 4 bases, and 8 bases lay in between. The CDR3 runs to 13 residues. This CDR3 reads CASSRASNQPQHF. The CDR3 DNA reads TGTGCCAGTAGTAGAGCGAGTAATCAGCCCCAGCATTTT.